The sequence of this T cell receptor beta chain was determined in a study of cytomegalovirus exposure and HLA in healthy donors (TCRdb year 2017). Regarding the research as a whole: In an earlier analysis of approximately 640 of the donors, 250 to 350 Gb of sequence data and 90 million to 120 million unique TCR beta sequences from roughly 180 million T cells were reported. A handful of DR-DQ haplotypes were handled as single units for association and clustering because linkage in the cohort was strong. In addition to the first cohort of 666 subjects, a separate validation cohort of around 110 different subjects was used. Every discovery cohort repertoire had been produced on one sequencing platform. The number of donors typed differed by locus, with about 629-630 for A, B, C, DRB1 and DQB1, more than 500 for DQA1, approximately 580 for DPA1, and approximately 470 for DPB1. Donor age, sex, ethnicity and CMV serostatus were compiled together with the repertoire data. A later genetic analysis used genome-wide SNP genotypes for about 55% of the 666 donors, treating that subset as a discovery cohort. A later analysis re-examined previously published TCR beta repertoires from 500 to 700 donors and added high-resolution HLA genotyping to investigate patterns of TCR occurrence. HLA typing covered class I and class II loci at four-digit resolution. On average, about 240,000 unique TCR beta nucleotide sequences were sequenced per donor among more than 350 genotyped donors of the cohort, with around 19% of those sequences being non-productive. High-throughput TCR immunosequencing, statistical association of individual TCRs with disease status, and machine learning were combined to predict cytomegalovirus infection status. An earlier analysis of some 600 of the donors applied high-throughput TCR beta sequencing to assess whether each TCR beta V gene segment acted as functional or pseudogenic. Using immunosequencing, the study profiled T cell repertoires from roughly 650 subjects and related those repertoires to cytomegalovirus serostatus. Rather than drawing on any new phenotypic data, the later analysis identified candidate immune exposures from TCR beta sequences and the way those sequences occurred across donors. Of the 300 to 500 genotyped donors, 65% to 90% were placed in the genetic ancestry cluster associated with self-reported Caucasian donors. The study was designed to test whether signatures of past pathogen exposure could be identified by cataloging public T cell receptors. An early release that covered 640 HLA-typed donors contained approximately 300 gigabases of sequencing data and about 84 million unique TCR sequences. Here is what the overall study found, with its caveats: In this cohort, only TCR beta chains were sequenced, and detectable features were limited by the absence of alpha or paired-chain data. The sequencing pipeline was judged likely to have produced a cluster of highly shared sequence variants as a technical artifact. Because counts were too low, seventeen rarely observed V segments, including chromosome 9 orphons, were left out of the earlier analysis of approximately 500 of the donors. At a false discovery rate of 0.05, a later analysis linked 16,951 TCR beta sequences to specific HLA alleles. A further reported finding was that TCR beta sequences accurately predicted the HLA-A and HLA-B alleles for most subjects in the first cohort. A later genetic analysis reported fewer N-insertions in productive TCRs among donors in an Asian-associated ancestry cluster than the approximately 700-donor mean. Most TCR sequences were observed very rarely across donors, whereas some public TCRs were present in many individuals. Most CMV-associated TCR beta chains appeared to be HLA-restricted in a later analysis, and the HLA associations seemed to be driven largely by CMV exposure. Correlated functional status among segregating V segments might reflect linkage disequilibrium, but an unknown experimental factor could not be ruled out. In the study, 150 to 200 TCR beta chains were listed as associated with cytomegalovirus. Roughly uniform sequencing depth across donors was assumed in presence/absence analyses, although this assumption may not hold. When HLA alleles, especially DR and DQ, strongly co-occurred, attributing TCR associations to individual alleles was difficult. In vitro tests confirmed that a few of the cytomegalovirus-associated TCR beta chains recognize cytomegalovirus antigens. In an earlier analysis of more than 500 of the donors, most TCR beta V segments appeared in productive rearrangements about 90% or about 30% of the time, broadly matching IMGT annotations. According to a later analysis, TCR association rates differed among HLA loci, with DRB1 alleles showing the most associated TCRs and HLA-C alleles showing the fewest. The classifier was reported to diagnose cytomegalovirus status with high specificity and sensitivity in both the original cohort and the validation cohort. The only immune exposure information available for the cohort was CMV serostatus. Because HLA typing was missing for some donors at each locus, association tests included only the typed subset. In a later analysis, HLA-associated TCR beta chains were found to be more clonally expanded and to have lower generation probabilities than equally common non-associated chains. The authors suggested that the approach could potentially be extended to other disease states and immunological phenotypes. Several of the top co-occurrence clusters appeared to be linked to parvovirus B19, influenza, CMV and Epstein-Barr virus, according to a later analysis. A later genetic analysis associated a missense DCLRE1C variant with V-gene and J-gene trimming of TCR beta chains, and an independent cohort replicated the association.

About this clone: No cognate antigen has been identified for it. Base quality data are lacking; no much larger clone is found one base away.

In total, about 650 healthy bone marrow donors made up the cohort. At the time of sampling, all cohort members were nominally healthy, though unrecorded immune exposures were likely present. The donor tested CMV seronegative and was one of the 352 seronegative cohort members. A peripheral blood sample was provided by each donor, and peripheral blood mononuclear cells were used for TCR beta sequencing. The Qiagen DNeasy Blood Extraction Kit was used to extract genomic DNA from the blood cell samples. The receptor library was made with the immunoSEQ multiplex PCR assay. For the multiplex PCR, a mixture combining 60 forward primers for TCR Vbeta segments and 13 reverse primers for TCR Jbeta segments was used. A multiplex PCR assay on genomic DNA amplified the CDR3 region of rearranged TCR beta genes. On the Illumina HiSeq System, the amplified TCR beta libraries were sequenced as 87-base-pair reads. The authors processed their data as follows. A later analysis tallied 70 million to 100 million unique TCR beta chains across the 666 repertoires, and approximately 9.9 million of those chains were shared by two or more donors. Raw reads were error-corrected and collapsed into unique sequences with a nearest-neighbor algorithm that merged closely related sequences to remove PCR and sequencing errors. V, D and J gene segments were assigned by aligning CDR3 sequences to IMGT reference sequences. For a sequence to be retained, a match of at least six nucleotides was required to both a V gene segment and a J gene segment. Rearrangements were called productive when the CDR3 lacked stop codons and stayed in frame with V and J; all others were non-productive. CDR3 was defined according to IMGT convention as the region running from the second conserved V-encoded cysteine to the conserved J-encoded phenylalanine. The earlier analysis of 587 of the donors excluded sequences that lacked an unambiguous match to a single V gene segment. In an earlier analysis of 587 of the donors, V segments were called functional above 56.7% productive rearrangements and were called segregating when the between-donor standard deviation exceeded 5%. A statistical classification framework was built to diagnose cytomegalovirus status from the catalog of TCR beta chain sequences. In a later analysis, V and J genes were assigned by comparing TCR nucleotide sequences against IMGT/GENE-DB human TR gene sequences. Using the TCRdist pipeline, a later analysis assigned CDR3 sequences along with most-parsimonious VDJ recombination scenarios. In a later analysis, every TCR beta chain was defined by the combination of its CDR3 amino acid sequence and its V-gene family, and reads without a unique V-gene family were dropped. As a way to deal with suspected cross-contamination and a sequencing artifact, a later analysis dropped 592 nucleotide sequences that were highly shared and had low generation probability. A later analysis calculated a clonal expansion index for each public chain from normalized within-repertoire ranks of inferred template counts. In a later analysis, generation probabilities were computed with a VDJ recombination model fitted to out-of-frame rearrangements, and the resulting probabilities were checked against IGoR. In a later analysis, TCR-TCR, TCR-HLA and TCR-CMV co-occurrence was scored with hypergeometric tests, and a repertoire-size bias correction was applied to TCR pairs. False discovery rates were estimated in a later analysis by permuting HLA or CMV assignments 20 times. In a later analysis, co-occurring TCRs were grouped using DBSCAN, and TCRdist sequence similarity was added for clustering within HLA-allele-positive subsets. For co-occurrence clustering, repertoires with fewer than 30,000 or more than 120,000 public chains were excluded, along with several repertoires with anomalous nucleotide sharing. Held by TCRdb, this immuneACCESS table contains in-frame sequences only and omits some clones. Under half of the omission traces to an unresolved V gene where checked; the cause of the rest is unknown. The V and J calls and clone size come from that table; D and trimming were worked out from the DNA. Here the sample has around 62,000 clones; roughly 80% occur a single time. Over 2.5% of the sample belongs to the ten largest clones.

The receptor was derived from a woman in her thirties in good health and CMV-seronegative. The sample consisted of PBMCs.

The DNA sequence is TGTGCCAGCGCCTTACAGGGGTTGGGCAATCAGCCCCAGCATTTT. The translation is CASALQGLGNQPQHF. Recombination linked TRBV2 to TRBJ1-5; TRBD1 aligns with 7 central bases. For CDR1 and CDR2, the germline V gene lists SNHLY and FYNNEI. From V the trimming removes 8 bases and from J it removes 2 bases, while the gene matches leave 9 bases of the junction unaccounted for. The CDR3 contains 15 residues, cysteine and phenylalanine counted. Just CDR3 DNA is preserved here, 45 bases in frame from base 1.